This T cell receptor beta chain appears in the sequencing data of a study of blood T cell repertoires in COVID-19. As originally analysed: Amplified reference gene primers provided the basis for estimating nucleated cell counts. Data came from immunoSEQ multiplex PCR; TCRdb stores just in-frame clones and leaves some out. That table gives V, J and clone size, and the DNA gave D and trimming. The sample shows about 170,000 clones, about 85% of them seen only once. Patients from Seattle were sampled longitudinally, starting during active infection. From germline, CDR1 is LGHDT and CDR2 YNNKEL (reference sequence). V was pared by 5 bases and J by 5 bases, with 6 bases of the junction left unmatched. CDR3 size: 13 residues.

The clonotype comes from a man at least 80 years old with COVID-19, enrolled during active disease. The genes are TRBV3-1 (or the pseudogene TRBV3-2) and TRBJ2-7, with 7 bases identical to TRBD1. Sequencing was performed on peripheral blood. CDR3: CASSARDRDEQYF. The CDR3 coding sequence is TGTGCCAGCAGCGCAAGAGACAGGGACGAGCAGTACTTC.